One sample yielded the 10 T cell receptor beta chains listed below, sequenced in a study of shared clonotypes between healthy human individuals. TCRdb's copy holds only in-frame clones and misses some; the assay was immunoSEQ multiplex PCR. The table includes some 2,100,000 clones, under 95% detected once. Naive CD8 cells were CD45RO-negative, positively selected for CCR7, excluding terminally differentiated effector memory CD45RA+ cells. The sequencing sample was made of naive CD8+ T cells from PBMCs. Receptors were obtained from a man younger than 30 in good health. Some clones in this sample may be carry-over from other donors' samples.

The chain joins TRBV27 to TRBJ1-4; D might be TRBD1 (5 bases). Germline V gene data show CDR1 as MNHEY and CDR2 as SMNVEV (reference sequence). The V and J ends lost 10 bases and 5 bases respectively, with 17 bases between them. The CDR3 has 14 residues. The DNA of the CDR3 is TGTGCCACTGGGGGACGGGGGAACAATGAAAAACTGTTTTTT. It yields the protein CATGGRGNNEKLFF.

J is TRBJ2-2 and V is TRBV5-1, with no clear D. This CDR3 has 16 residues. V shed 1 base and J shed 0 bases, with 10 bases lying between them. The germline V gene encodes CDR1 SGHRS and CDR2 YFSETQ. CDR3 residues: CASSLYPGANTGELFF. CDR3 sequence (DNA): TGCGCCAGCAGCTTGTACCCAGGAGCGAACACCGGGGAGCTGTTTTTT.

This clone was picked up one time. The chain employs TRBV28 and TRBJ1-4; D unclear. The CDR3 runs to 14 residues. Germline V gives CDR1 MDHEN, CDR2 SYDVKM. Trimming stripped 2 bases from V and 0 bases from J, with 4 bases between. CDR3 DNA sequence: TGTGCCAGCAGTTTAGCTTCAACTAATGAAAAACTGTTTTTT. Its protein is CASSLASTNEKLFF.

The J gene is TRBJ2-1, the V gene TRBV25-1, with TRBD1 as a possible D gene (6 bases). The CDR3 spans 11 residues. Germline CDR1 MGHDK, CDR2 SYGVNS. V was clipped by 6 bases and J by 12 bases, with 12 bases between them. The DNA of the CDR3 is TGTGCCAGCAGCCAGGGGTTCGGGCAGTTCTTC. It is translated as CASSQGFGQFF.

The chain has TRBV13 and TRBJ2-2; D gene uncertain. There are 12 residues in the CDR3. V lost 5 bases and J lost 7, with 8 bases in between. Per the germline V gene, CDR1 is PRHDT and CDR2 is FYEKMQ (reference sequence). CDR3 nucleotides: TGTGCCAGCAGCCCCATGGTCGGGGAGCTGTTTTTT. Protein sequence: CASSPMVGELFF.

V usage is TRBV9 and J usage is TRBJ2-7; D remains unclear. The germline gives CDR1 SGDLS, CDR2 YYNGEE. This CDR3 has 13 residues. V lost 0 bases, J lost 7 bases, and 11 bases lay in between. The CDR3, as DNA: TGTGCCAGCAGCGTAGTTGCCTCTTCTGAGCAGTACTTC. It encodes CASSVVASSEQYF.

The chain uses TRBV27 and TRBJ2-1; 14 positions match TRBD2. Germline CDR1 MNHEY, CDR2 SMNVEV (reference sequence). The CDR3 sequence is 18 residues long. Trimming removed 4 bases from V and 0 bases from J; junction bases left unmatched: 5. The CDR3 DNA reads TGTGCCAGCAGTTCGGGACTAGCGGGGGTGAACTCCTACAATGAGCAGTTCTTC. Protein sequence: CASSSGLAGVNSYNEQFF.

The chain employs TRBV7-2 and TRBJ1-2; perhaps TRBD1 as D (5 bases). The V gene's germline CDR1 is SGHTA and CDR2 FQGNSA. The CDR3 extends over 17 amino acids. Deletions cut 3 bases from V and 2 bases from J, with 19 bases between. CDR3 nucleotides: TGTGCCAGCAGCTTCATCGCGGGGGAGGGACTAAACTATGGCTACACCTTC. This translates into CASSFIAGEGLNYGYTF.

The rearrangement joins TRBV11-2 to TRBJ2-7; 13 bases agree with TRBD2. J lost 2 bases, V lost 5 bases, and 6 bases had no gene match. The CDR3 contains 16 residues. The germline gives CDR1 SGHAT, CDR2 FQNNGV. CDR3 protein: CASSGLAGEGTYEQYF. CDR3 DNA: TGTGCCAGCAGCGGACTAGCGGGAGAGGGGACCTACGAGCAGTACTTC.

The chain joins TRBV6-5 to TRBJ1-1; 7 bases align to TRBD1. The CDR3 totals 14 residues. Germline trimming cut 4 bases from V and 0 bases from J; bases unmatched to any gene: 2. The V gene's germline CDR1 is MNHEY and CDR2 SVGAGI. This CDR3 reads CASSSTGVNTEAFF. The CDR3 region has the DNA TGTGCCAGCAGTTCTACAGGGGTGAACACTGAAGCTTTCTTT.